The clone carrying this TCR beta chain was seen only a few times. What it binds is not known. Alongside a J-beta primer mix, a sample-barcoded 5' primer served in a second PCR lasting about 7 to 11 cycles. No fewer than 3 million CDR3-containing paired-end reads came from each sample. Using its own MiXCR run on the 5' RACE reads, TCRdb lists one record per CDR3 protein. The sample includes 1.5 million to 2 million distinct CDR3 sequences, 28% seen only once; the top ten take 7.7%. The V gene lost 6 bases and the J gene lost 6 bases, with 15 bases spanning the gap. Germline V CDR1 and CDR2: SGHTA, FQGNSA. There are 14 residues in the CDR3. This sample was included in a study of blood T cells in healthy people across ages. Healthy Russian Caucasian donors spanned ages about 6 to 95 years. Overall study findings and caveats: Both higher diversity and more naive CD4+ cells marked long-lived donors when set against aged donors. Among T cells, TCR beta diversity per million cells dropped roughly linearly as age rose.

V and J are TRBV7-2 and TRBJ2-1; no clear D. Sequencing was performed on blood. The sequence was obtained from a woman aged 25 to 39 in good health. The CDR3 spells CASRFSGGGNEQFF. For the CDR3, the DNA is TGTGCCAGCAGGTTTAGTGGCGGTGGCAATGAGCAGTTCTTC.